Below are 10 T cell receptor beta chains sequenced from a single sample in a study of blood T cell repertoires in COVID-19. Measured with immunoSEQ multiplex PCR; TCRdb has only the in-frame clones, and not every one. The sample holds some 190,000 clones, about 85% seen once. Sequenced: peripheral blood. These receptors originate from a man younger than 40 with acute or convalescent COVID-19.

This sequence joins TRBV27 and TRBJ1-1; D perhaps matches TRBD1 (5 bases). The CDR3 runs 14 residues. V lost 2 bases, J lost 3 bases, and 10 bases lay in between. CDR1 and CDR2 (germline): MNHEY, SMNVEV (reference sequence). CDR3: CASSLIGGDTEAFF. The DNA for the CDR3 is TGTGCCAGCAGTTTAATCGGGGGGGACACTGAAGCTTTCTTT.

The rearrangement uses TRBV28 and TRBJ2-7; no clear D. CDR1 and CDR2 from the germline V gene are MDHEN and SYDVKM. The CDR3 has 11 amino acids. The germline V and J ends were trimmed by 4 bases and 7 bases, with 8 bases remaining between them. The CDR3 loop reads CASSSWREQYF. The CDR3 bases are TGTGCCAGCAGTTCCTGGCGGGAGCAGTACTTC. The full variable domain, rest sourced from reference TRBV28 and TRBJ2-7, is DVKVTQSSRYLVKRTGEKVFLECVQDMDHENMFWYRQDPGLGLRLIYFSYDVKMKEKGDIPEGYSVSREKKERFSLILESASTNQTSMYLCASSSWREQYFGPGTRLTVT.

V gene TRBV7-3 combines with J gene TRBJ1-2; 10 bases match TRBD1. The V and J ends lost 5 bases and 8 bases, in that order; junction bases with no gene match: 8. The length of the CDR3 is 14 residues. Germline lookup yields CDR1 SGHTA and CDR2 FQGTGA. The CDR3 sequence: CASSQRQGASGYTF. The CDR3 DNA sequence: TGTGCCAGCAGCCAACGACAGGGGGCGAGCGGCTACACCTTC.

The chain recombines TRBV6-6 with TRBJ2-7; TRBD1 aligns across 8 bases. The CDR3 covers 14 residues. Germline loops: CDR1 MNHNY, CDR2 SVGAGI (reference sequence). J gave up 9 bases and V 3 bases, and 10 bases lay outside the gene matches. CDR3 sequence reads: CASSYRQGTVGQYF. The CDR3 DNA follows: TGTGCCAGCAGTTATCGACAGGGGACTGTGGGGCAGTACTTC.

V gene TRBV4-2 combines with J gene TRBJ2-3; 10 nucleotides match TRBD2. The trim removed 4 bases at V and 2 bases at J, leaving 3 bases unmatched. The CDR3 length is 15 residues. Germline CDR1 is LGHNA and CDR2 is YNFKEQ. DNA of the CDR3: TGTGCCAGCAGCCCCGGACTAGCGGCCACAGATACGCAGTATTTT. It codes for CASSPGLAATDTQYF.

In this sample, this clone turned up once. The V and J genes are TRBV29-1 and TRBJ2-7; the match to TRBD1 covers 8 bases. The CDR3 loop spans 13 amino acids. With 7 bases clipped from V and 1 base from J, the junction kept 6 bases outside the gene matches. Germline V gene sequence: CDR1 SQVTM, CDR2 ANQGSEA. CDR3 protein: CSALDRASYEQYF. The CDR3 DNA sequence: TGCAGCGCATTGGACAGGGCATCCTACGAGCAGTACTTC.

The CDR3 protein is CASSLWDRGEQFF. The CDR3 coding sequence is TGTGCCAGCAGTTTATGGGACAGGGGTGAGCAGTTCTTC. The V and J genes are TRBV12-3 or TRBV12-4 and TRBJ2-1, with 10 nucleotides matching TRBD1. This CDR3 has 13 residues. Unmatched junction bases numbered 1, after V lost 2 bases and J lost 9 bases.

This sequence joins TRBV19 and TRBJ2-3; the match to TRBD1 covers 7 bases. The CDR3 sequence is 14 residues long. Per the germline V gene, CDR1 is LNHDA and CDR2 is SQIVND (reference sequence). Trimming removed 7 bases from V and 4 bases from J; junction bases left unmatched: 8. In nucleotides, the CDR3 is TGTGCCAGTAAGGGGGCAGGGTGGGCAGATACGCAGTATTTT. It specifies CASKGAGWADTQYF.

Concerning this clone itself: Other DNA sequences from this sample encode an identical CDR3 as well. J is TRBJ1-2 and V is TRBV6-6; 8 positions match TRBD1. J was trimmed by 5 bases and V by 5 bases; bases with no gene match: 7. CDR3 length equals 14 residues. CDR1 MNHNY and CDR2 SVGAGI come from the germline V gene (reference sequence). CDR3 residues: CASSPGGSGYGYTF. The CDR3 DNA reads as TGTGCCAGCAGTCCAGGGGGCTCCGGATATGGCTACACCTTC.

The gene calls are TRBV12-3 or TRBV12-4 and TRBJ2-5; possibly TRBD2 for D (6 bases). The CDR3 loop spans 12 amino acids. V lost 5 bases to trimming and J lost 7 bases, with 11 bases between them. The CDR3 spells CASSLLGGTQYF. The CDR3 DNA reads TGTGCCAGCAGTCTGTTGGGGGGGACCCAGTACTTC.